Each of the 22 T cell receptor beta chains below was sequenced from the same sample in a study of shared clonotypes between healthy human individuals. The repertoire was sequenced with immunoSEQ multiplex PCR; TCRdb's copy has only in-frame clones and lacks some. The sample shows 2 million to 2.5 million clones, 85% to 95% of them seen only once. Sequencing was performed on naive CD4+ T cells from PBMCs. Subset noted: CD45RA+ positively selected. The receptors come from a man aged 18 to 29 in good health. Some clones in this sample may be carry-over from other donors' samples.

The chain combines TRBV5-4 with TRBJ2-3; no definite D call. Germline CDR1 and CDR2: SGHNT and YYREEE (reference sequence). This CDR3 is 15 amino acids long. Trimming removed 0 bases at V and 1 base at J, with 9 bases between. The CDR3 coding sequence is TGTGCCAGCAGCTTGGAGGTCGCCCGCACAGATACGCAGTATTTT. Translating it yields CASSLEVARTDTQYF.

V usage is TRBV9 and J usage is TRBJ2-1; D not certain. Germline assignment: CDR1 SGDLS and CDR2 YYNGEE. The V and J ends lost 2 bases and 7 bases respectively, with 10 bases between them. This CDR3 has 13 residues. The CDR3 DNA sequence: TGTGCCAGCAGCGTCTCAATAGCTAATGAGCAGTTCTTC. Its protein is CASSVSIANEQFF. The variable domain in full, completed from reference TRBV9 and TRBJ2-1, reads DSGVTQTPKHLITATGQRVTLRCSPRSGDLSVYWYQQSLDQGLQFLIQYYNGEERAKGNILERFSAQQFPDLHSELNLSSLELGDSALYFCASSVSIANEQFFGPGTRLTVL.

V usage is TRBV28 and J usage is TRBJ2-3; no clear D. The CDR3 spans 12 residues. Trimming left V 5 bases short and J 6 bases short, with 9 bases between. CDR1 is MDHEN, CDR2 SYDVKM, per germline. The DNA of the CDR3 is TGTGCCAGCAGTAGCCTTAGGGATACGCAGTATTTT. Its translation is CASSSLRDTQYF.

The chain links TRBV20-1 to TRBJ2-1; no clear D. Germline V gene lookup returns CDR1 DFQATT and CDR2 SNEGSKA (reference sequence). The CDR3 has 9 residues. CDR3 loop: CTHKNEQFF. For the CDR3, the DNA is TGCACCCACAAGAATGAGCAGTTCTTC.

V usage is TRBV7-2 and J usage is TRBJ2-1; 8 positions match TRBD2. Germline trimming cut 9 bases from V and 4 bases from J; bases unmatched to any gene: 8. The CDR3 has 14 amino acids. Germline CDR1 and CDR2: SGHTA and FQGNSA. CDR3 nucleotide sequence: TGTGCCAGTTTCGCGGGAGGATCGTACAATGAGCAGTTCTTC. Translation gives CASFAGGSYNEQFF.

The gene calls are TRBV28 and TRBJ2-2; 10 nucleotides agree with TRBD1. The trim removed 6 bases at V and 7 bases at J, leaving 11 bases unmatched. The CDR3 contains 16 residues. The V gene's germline CDR1 is MDHEN and CDR2 SYDVKM. CDR3 in amino acids: CASRPRDRGRVGELFF. CDR3 nucleotide sequence: TGTGCCAGCAGGCCACGCGACAGGGGGCGGGTCGGGGAGCTGTTTTTT. The full variable domain, with the rest looked up from reference TRBV28 and TRBJ2-2, is DVKVTQSSRYLVKRTGEKVFLECVQDMDHENMFWYRQDPGLGLRLIYFSYDVKMKEKGDIPEGYSVSREKKERFSLILESASTNQTSMYLCASRPRDRGRVGELFFGEGSRLTVL.

The gene calls are TRBV19 and TRBJ2-5, with a tentative D call TRBD2 (6 bases). This CDR3 is built from 15 residues. The V end lost 6 bases, the J end lost 4 bases, and 18 bases lay between the germline ends. Germline V gives CDR1 LNHDA, CDR2 SQIVND (reference sequence). CDR3 DNA sequence: TGTGCCAGTAGCAGAGCAGGGCAGGGAGGAGAGACCCAGTACTTC. As protein: CASSRAGQGGETQYF.

This rearrangement joins TRBV9 to TRBJ1-5; the match to TRBD1 covers 11 bases. With V trimmed by 0 bases and J by 4 bases, 0 bases remained unmatched. Germline loops: CDR1 SGDLS, CDR2 YYNGEE. The CDR3 is made up of 15 amino acids. The CDR3 sequence is CASSVGDRGNQPQHF. The CDR3 nucleotides are TGTGCCAGCAGCGTAGGGGACAGGGGGAATCAGCCCCAGCATTTT.

The chain employs TRBV10-3 and TRBJ2-7; no clear D. The CDR3 is made up of 12 amino acids. Trimming shortened V by 6 bases and J by 8 bases, and 14 bases separated the two germline ends. Germline CDR1 and CDR2: ENHRY and SYGVKD. CDR3 sequence reads: CAISPSVPQQYF. DNA of the CDR3: TGTGCCATCAGCCCCAGTGTGCCCCAGCAGTACTTC.

V and J are TRBV2 and TRBJ2-1, with 11 bases lining up with TRBD2. In germline, CDR1 is SNHLY, CDR2 FYNNEI. J gave up 3 bases and V 4 bases, and 2 bases lay outside the gene matches. CDR3 size: 15 residues. The CDR3 is CASSVTSGSYNEQFF. The CDR3 DNA is TGTGCCAGCAGTGTTACTAGCGGGAGCTACAATGAGCAGTTCTTC.

The J gene is TRBJ2-4, the V gene TRBV6-1; TRBD2 is a possible D gene (6 bases). This CDR3 has 19 residues. The germline V gene has CDR1 MNHNS and CDR2 SASEGT. Trimming stripped 1 base from V and 1 base from J, with 20 bases between. The CDR3 DNA reads TGTGCCAGCAGTGAAGACTGGAGGGGTCTCAAACAGGCCAAAAACATTCAGTACTTC. It specifies CASSEDWRGLKQAKNIQYF.

This chain joins TRBV27 and TRBJ1-3; TRBD1 matches at 9 bases. V gave up 5 bases and J gave up 3 bases; unmatched junction bases: 8. The CDR3 consists of 16 residues. In germline, CDR1 is MNHEY, CDR2 SMNVEV (reference sequence). The CDR3 DNA is TGTGCCAGCAGTCCAGGGACAGGGTTCGGTGGAAACACCATATATTTT. Amino acid sequence: CASSPGTGFGGNTIYF.

This clone turned up a few times. The gene calls are TRBV7-9 and TRBJ1-5, with TRBD1 identical over 7 bases. Germline-derived CDR1 and CDR2 are SEHNR and FQNEAQ (reference sequence). The V segment lost 5 bases and the J segment 7 bases; nucleotides outside the gene matches: 11. The CDR3 length is 15 residues. The DNA for the CDR3 is TGTGCCAGCAGCCCTAGTTCTAACAGGGGACAGCCCCAGCATTTT. It codes for CASSPSSNRGQPQHF.

This clone was observed once. The chain has TRBV5-8 and TRBJ1-2; D gene uncertain. Trimming left V 4 bases short and J 7 bases short, with 20 bases between. The CDR3 is 15 amino acids. Germline V gene data show CDR1 as SGHTS and CDR2 as YDEGEE. DNA for the CDR3: TGTGCCAGCAGCATCCATAAAGGAAGTTGGCGTGGCTACACCTTC. As protein: CASSIHKGSWRGYTF.

The chain uses TRBV2 and TRBJ1-5, with D hard to call. This CDR3 has 13 residues. Trimming left V 6 bases short and J 4 bases short, with 10 bases between. Germline V gene data show CDR1 as SNHLY and CDR2 as FYNNEI. CDR3 bases: TGTGCCAGCAGGACCGATGCAAATCAGCCCCAGCATTTT. Its protein is CASRTDANQPQHF.

The gene calls are TRBV2 and TRBJ2-7; D gene uncertain. Germline CDR1 reads SNHLY; CDR2 reads FYNNEI. The CDR3 extends over 14 amino acids. Between the trimmed V and J ends, which lost 8 bases and 0 bases, there was a span of 14 bases. CDR3 region: CASHLGGSSYEQYF. CDR3 sequence (DNA): TGTGCCAGCCACCTCGGCGGATCCTCCTACGAGCAGTACTTC.

The chain joins TRBV5-6 to TRBJ2-5; D gene ambiguous. The CDR3 has 15 residues. The V end lost 0 bases, the J end lost 1 base, and 10 bases lay between the germline ends. Germline lookup yields CDR1 SGHDT and CDR2 YYEEEE. CDR3: CASSLAQGIQETQYF. CDR3 sequence (DNA): TGTGCCAGCAGCTTGGCCCAAGGGATCCAAGAGACCCAGTACTTC.

The CDR3 nucleotides are TGCGCCAGCAGCGAGGGGGGATCAGCCACTGAAGCTTTCTTT. Translation: CASSEGGSATEAFF. The J gene is TRBJ1-1, the V gene TRBV10-2, with a weak D call TRBD1 (6 bases). Deletions cut 6 bases from V and 4 bases from J, with 15 bases between. Germline-derived CDR1 and CDR2 are WSHSY and SAAADI. This CDR3 region has 14 residues.

V is TRBV4-1 and J is TRBJ1-1; unclear D gene. CDR3 length: 17 residues. Germline CDR1 is MGHRA and CDR2 is YSYEKL. Trimming cost V 5 bases and J 2 bases, with 21 bases left between them. CDR3 coding DNA: TGCGCCAGCAGCACACACCGACCGACTGGCCTAAACACTGAAGCTTTCTTT. This codes for CASSTHRPTGLNTEAFF.

A single count supports this clone. The genes are TRBV5-4 and TRBJ1-2; a weak D match, TRBD1 (5 bases). Trimming stripped 0 bases from V and 1 base from J, with 10 bases between. Germline V gene data show CDR1 as SGHNT and CDR2 as YYREEE (reference sequence). This CDR3 is 15 amino acids long. The CDR3 region is CASSLVPRVNYGYTF. The CDR3, as DNA: TGTGCCAGCAGCTTGGTTCCCAGGGTTAACTATGGCTACACCTTC.

The chain combines TRBV28 with TRBJ2-5; no definite D call. There are 14 residues in the CDR3. V was shortened by 6 bases and J by 4 bases, with 15 bases between the two germline ends. Germline-derived CDR1 and CDR2 are MDHEN and SYDVKM. The CDR3 loop reads CASSPQNAGETQYF. The DNA of the CDR3 is TGTGCCAGCAGCCCCCAAAACGCCGGAGAGACCCAGTACTTC.

This sequence joins TRBV11-1 and TRBJ2-1, with TRBD2 as a possible D gene (6 bases). Trimming removed 6 bases from V and 9 bases from J, with 18 bases in between. This CDR3 is built from 14 residues. The germline V gene encodes CDR1 SGHAT and CDR2 FQDESV (reference sequence). The CDR3 DNA sequence: TGTGCCAGCAGGTCGTTAGGAGGGAGCGGTGAGCAGTTCTTC. It encodes CASRSLGGSGEQFF.